These 4 T cell receptor beta chains share one sample of origin, sequenced in a study of cytotoxic CD8 clonotypes in ibrutinib-treated CLL. Profiled with immunoSEQ multiplex PCR; TCRdb holds only in-frame clones, not every one. The sample consists of approximately 130,000 clones, 84% of them appearing once. The sequences come from PBMCs, collected after 24 months of ibrutinib treatment. These receptors originate from a human donor with chronic lymphocytic leukemia.

The J gene is TRBJ1-1, the V gene TRBV18; 7 bases fit TRBD1. Germline V gene lookup returns CDR1 KGHSH and CDR2 LQKENI. The CDR3 is made up of 14 amino acids. V was clipped by 3 bases and J by 5 bases; unmatched bases: 6. The CDR3 loop reads CASSPTGRRTEAFF. The CDR3 DNA sequence: TGTGCCAGCTCACCGACAGGGCGGAGGACTGAAGCTTTCTTT.

The genes are TRBV6-1 and TRBJ2-7; D not resolved. This CDR3 comprises 12 residues. V lost 8 bases to trimming and J lost 3 bases, with 11 bases between them. Germline assignment: CDR1 MNHNS and CDR2 SASEGT. This CDR3 is CASLSQIYEQYF. CDR3 sequence (DNA): TGTGCCAGCTTGAGCCAGATCTACGAGCAGTACTTC.

The rearrangement links TRBV19 to TRBJ1-1, with a tentative D call TRBD1 (5 bases). The CDR3 extends over 12 amino acids. Trimming cost V 3 bases and J 8 bases, with 10 bases left between them. Germline CDR1 is LNHDA and CDR2 is SQIVND (reference sequence). The chain's CDR3 is CASSIFRGEAFF. As DNA, the CDR3 is TGTGCCAGTAGTATCTTCCGGGGGGAAGCTTTCTTT.

The genes are TRBV7-2 and TRBJ1-2, with D perhaps matching TRBD1 (6 bases). The CDR3 is 14 residues long. Germline CDR1 reads SGHTA; CDR2 reads FQGNSA. V gave up 6 bases and J gave up 3 bases, with 14 bases separating them. The CDR3 nucleotides read TGTGCCAGCAGGGTGGACAGCCGGCACTATGGCTACACCTTC. This encodes CASRVDSRHYGYTF.